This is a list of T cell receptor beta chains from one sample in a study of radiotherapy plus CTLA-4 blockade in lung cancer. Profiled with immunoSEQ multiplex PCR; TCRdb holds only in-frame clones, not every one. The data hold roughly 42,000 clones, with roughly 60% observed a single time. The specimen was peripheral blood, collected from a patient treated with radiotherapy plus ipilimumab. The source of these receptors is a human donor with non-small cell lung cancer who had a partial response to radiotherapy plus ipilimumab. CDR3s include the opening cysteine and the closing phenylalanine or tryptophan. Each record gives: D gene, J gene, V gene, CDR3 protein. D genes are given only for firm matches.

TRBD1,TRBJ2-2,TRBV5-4,CASSWTGRNTGELFF
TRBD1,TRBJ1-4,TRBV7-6,CASSFRQGWGEKLFF
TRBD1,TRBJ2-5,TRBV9,CASSPEGGQGAPRQYF
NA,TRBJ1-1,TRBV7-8,CASSKGFTEAFF
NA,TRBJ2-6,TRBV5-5,CASSWDLANVLTF
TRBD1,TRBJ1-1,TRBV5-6,CASSAAGTGFGAFF
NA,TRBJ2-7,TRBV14,CASSQLFSYEQYF
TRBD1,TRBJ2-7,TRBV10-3,CAISESTESRGPLHYEQYF
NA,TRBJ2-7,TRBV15,CATSRADSYEQYF
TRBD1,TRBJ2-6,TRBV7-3,CASSLMDRGSGANVLTF
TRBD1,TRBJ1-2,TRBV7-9,CASSLDLGQLPNYGYTF
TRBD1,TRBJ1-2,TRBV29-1,CSVSPILGTESFHTF
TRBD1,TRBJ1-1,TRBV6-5,CASSYGGTGINTEAFF
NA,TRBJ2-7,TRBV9,CASSFGQSAYEQYF